Below, 26 T cell receptor beta chains from the same sample are listed, as sequenced in a study of T-cell reconstitution after alpha-beta-depleted transplantation in children (dated by TCRdb to the mid-2010s). The library was generated by PCR. The reads were generated on an Illumina HiSeq 2500. TCR libraries were prepared with molecular barcoding, using unique molecular identifiers to normalize TCRbeta repertoire quantification. In-frame beta chains were kept once TCRdb had trimmed the public reads at Q25 with fastp and called clones with MiXCR. Each CDR3 protein gets just one entry, which takes the most common genes and DNA from the rows behind it. The sample table lists hundreds of thousands of distinct CDR3 sequences, 10% to 15% of them with a count of one. The top ten hold 0.79% of the sample. Sample treatment or condition, as interpreted from the label and publication: allogeneic hematopoietic cell transplantation with graft depleted of TCRalphabeta T cells and CD19 B cells.

This specimen consisted of PBMCs, obtained before TCRalphabeta/CD19-depleted stem cell transplant. Receptors originate from a girl aged 2-10 years with congenital amegakaryocytic thrombocytopenia, due to receive a stem cell transplant.

This clonotype was observed a few times. DNA of the CDR3: TGTGCCTGGACCAATCGGGGAGCCTACGAGCAGTACTTC. Translation gives CAWTNRGAYEQYF. The chain couples TRBV30 to TRBJ2-7; D perhaps matches TRBD2 (5 bases). V dropped 4 bases and J dropped 2 bases, with 12 bases sitting between them. The CDR3 runs 13 residues. In germline, CDR1 is GTSNPN, CDR2 SVGIG (reference sequence).

As for this clonotype: A read error may explain this, as a much larger clone is one base away. The CDR3 sequence is CSPRGRGDQPQHF. In DNA form, the CDR3 reads TGCAGTCCTCGGGGGAGGGGAGATCAGCCCCAGCATTTT. The V gene is TRBV20-1, the J gene TRBJ1-5; weak D call: TRBD1 (5 bases). The ends were cut back, 8 bases at V and 5 bases at J, with 16 bases in the middle. The germline gives CDR1 DFQATT, CDR2 SNEGSKA (reference sequence). There are 13 residues in the CDR3.

The sample holds many counts of this clonotype. This chain links TRBV4-2 with TRBJ2-7; no definite D call. V gave up 7 bases and J gave up 7 bases, with 8 bases separating them. Germline-derived CDR1 and CDR2 are LGHNA and YNFKEQ. This CDR3 spans 10 amino acids. CDR3 protein: CASIPGEQYF. Written as DNA, the CDR3 is TGTGCCAGCATTCCTGGGGAGCAGTACTTC.

This clonotype turned up a few times. The chain couples TRBV12-3 or TRBV12-4 to TRBJ1-2; tentative D call: TRBD1 (5 bases). The ends were cut back, 3 bases at V and 4 bases at J, with 18 bases in the middle. The CDR3 is made up of 16 amino acids. The CDR3 here is CASSFAWARAAYGYTF. CDR3 DNA sequence: TGTGCCAGCAGTTTCGCGTGGGCCAGGGCGGCCTATGGCTACACCTTC.

This clonotype occurred many times. The rearrangement uses TRBV7-9 and TRBJ2-1; 11 bases line up with TRBD2. Germline CDR1 is SEHNR and CDR2 is FQNEAQ (reference sequence). The J segment lost 4 bases and the V segment lost 4 bases, leaving 3 bases of the junction unmatched. This CDR3 has 15 amino acids. DNA of the CDR3: TGTGCCAGCAGCTCGGGACTAGCGGAATACAATGAGCAGTTCTTC. It encodes CASSSGLAEYNEQFF.

This clonotype was detected ten times or more. J is TRBJ2-1 and V is TRBV29-1; 11 nucleotides align to TRBD2. The CDR3 has 16 residues. CDR1 and CDR2 (germline): SQVTM, ANQGSEA. J gave up 6 bases and V 6 bases, and 13 bases lay outside the gene matches. Here the CDR3 reads CSVDKLLAGVSNEQFF. CDR3 in DNA: TGCAGCGTGGACAAACTACTAGCGGGAGTGTCCAATGAGCAGTTCTTC.

On this clonotype itself: One base away lies a much larger clone, so this may be a sequencing read error. The chain links TRBV29-1 to TRBJ1-2; D call uncertain. CDR1 is SQVTM and CDR2 is ANQGSEA in the germline V gene. The CDR3 contains 10 residues. Here the CDR3 reads CSVEDRVYPF. The DNA for the CDR3 is TGCAGCGTTGAAGACAGAGTCTACCCCTTC.

This chain connects TRBV3-1 to TRBJ2-7; D is possibly TRBD1 or TRBD2 (5 bases each). V was clipped by 2 bases and J by 4 bases, with 12 bases between them. Germline-derived CDR1 and CDR2 are LGHDT and YNNKEL (reference sequence). This CDR3 is 14 amino acids long. CDR3 sequence (DNA): TGTGCCAGCAGCCAAAGCGAGGGGCGTTACGAGCAGTACTTC. This translates into CASSQSEGRYEQYF.

This clonotype was detected ten times or more. The gene calls are TRBV12-3 or TRBV12-4 and TRBJ2-1; D may match TRBD1 or TRBD2 (5 bases each). This CDR3 has 17 residues. The ends were cut back, 5 bases at V and 5 bases at J, with 22 bases in the middle. CDR3 in amino acids: CASSRVGLRDDDNEQFF. In DNA form, the CDR3 reads TGTGCCAGCAGTCGTGTAGGCCTCCGGGACGACGACAATGAGCAGTTCTTC.

This clonotype was counted ten times or more. The chain joins TRBV9 to TRBJ2-1; unclear D gene. This CDR3 has 11 amino acids. Looked up from germline, CDR1 is SGDLS and CDR2 is YYNGEE. Deletions cut 3 bases from V and 12 bases from J, with 10 bases between. CDR3: CASSAGVVQFF. For the CDR3, the DNA is TGTGCCAGCAGCGCAGGAGTTGTGCAGTTCTTC.

The J gene is TRBJ2-1, the V gene TRBV14; 8 bases are a match to TRBD2. The CDR3 is 13 residues long. Germline loops: CDR1 SGHDN, CDR2 FVKESK. Trimming removed 6 bases from V and 7 bases from J; junction bases left unmatched: 5. The CDR3 DNA is TGTGCCAGCAGAAGCGGGAGCGGAAATGAGCAGTTCTTC. It specifies CASRSGSGNEQFF. The variable domain in full, completed from reference TRBV14 and TRBJ2-1, reads EAGVTQFPSHSVIEKGQTVTLRCDPISGHDNLYWYRRVMGKEIKFLLHFVKESKQDESGMPNNRFLAERTGGTYSTLKVQPAELEDSGVYFCASRSGSGNEQFFGPGTRLTVL.

This clonotype was observed at least ten times. V and J are TRBV3-1 and TRBJ2-1, with TRBD1 identical over 7 bases. The CDR3 has 16 residues. CDR1 and CDR2 from the germline V gene are LGHDT and YNNKEL (reference sequence). V dropped 3 bases and J dropped 4; count of bases not matched to a gene: 9. The CDR3 nucleotides are TGTGCCAGCAGCCATATCACCGGGACAGAGTACAATGAGCAGTTCTTC. Residues: CASSHITGTEYNEQFF.

The table lists this clonotype with many counts. This chain links TRBV29-1 with TRBJ1-2; D ambiguous. V dropped 4 bases and J dropped 0 bases, with 9 bases sitting between them. The V gene's germline CDR1 is SQVTM and CDR2 ANQGSEA. This CDR3 has 13 residues. Here the CDR3 DNA reads TGCAGCGTTGGAGAGGATCCTAACTATGGCTACACCTTC. It yields the protein CSVGEDPNYGYTF.

This clonotype was detected only a few times. In DNA, the CDR3 is TGCGCCAGCAGCTTGTTCGGGAGGGCCGACGGGGAGCTGTTTTTT. It encodes CASSLFGRADGELFF. This chain uses TRBV5-1 with TRBJ2-2; TRBD2 matches at 8 bases. Germline V gene data show CDR1 as SGHRS and CDR2 as YFSETQ. Germline trimming cut 1 base from V and 7 bases from J; bases unmatched to any gene: 6. The CDR3 sequence is 15 residues long.

On this clonotype itself: This may be a read error, as it is one base from a much larger clone. The chain couples TRBV10-3 to TRBJ2-5, with TRBD2 identical over 10 bases. With 3 bases clipped from V and 1 base from J, the junction kept 2 bases outside the gene matches. The CDR3 length is 15 residues. Germline values: CDR1 ENHRY, CDR2 SYGVKD. CDR3 region: CAISDRLAGQETQYF. The CDR3 nucleotides are TGTGCCATCAGTGACCGACTAGCGGGCCAAGAGACCCAGTACTTC.

This clonotype was counted at least ten times. V usage is TRBV24-1 and J usage is TRBJ1-2, with a weak D call TRBD1 (5 bases). Germline-derived CDR1 and CDR2 are KGHDR and SFDVKD. The CDR3 is 16 amino acids. With 4 bases removed from V and 5 bases from J, the gap between germline ends came to 19 bases. The CDR3 DNA reads TGTGCCACCAGTGACACCGGGACCGGGGTCCCGTATGGCTACACCTTC. This sequence encodes CATSDTGTGVPYGYTF.

There are many counts of this clonotype. The chain joins TRBV20-1 to TRBJ2-1; 14 nucleotides match TRBD2. The germline gives CDR1 DFQATT, CDR2 SNEGSKA (reference sequence). The trim removed 6 bases at V and 6 bases at J, leaving 4 bases unmatched. The CDR3 spans 14 residues. CDR3 sequence (DNA): TGCAGTGCGGTAGGACTAGCGGGAGGCAATGAGCAGTTCTTC. Protein product: CSAVGLAGGNEQFF.

The chain recombines TRBV4-1 with TRBJ1-2, with D unclear. CDR1 and CDR2 (germline): MGHRA, YSYEKL. The germline V and J ends were trimmed by 0 bases and 4 bases, with 15 bases remaining between them. The CDR3 is made up of 16 amino acids. The CDR3 is CASSQDWSGTVYGYTF. DNA of the CDR3: TGCGCCAGCAGCCAAGATTGGTCTGGCACAGTCTATGGCTACACCTTC.

The chain couples TRBV5-1 to TRBJ1-4; no clear D. Germline loops: CDR1 SGHRS, CDR2 YFSETQ. The CDR3 has 15 residues. Trimming cost V 6 bases and J 8 bases, with 20 bases left between them. CDR3 loop: CASKPQAVLEEKLFF. CDR3 nucleotides: TGCGCCAGCAAACCCCAAGCAGTTTTAGAAGAAAAACTGTTTTTT.

The CDR3 here is CASSLDPGIPSGANVLTF. The CDR3, as DNA: TGTGCCAGCAGCTTAGATCCGGGGATACCCTCTGGGGCCAACGTCCTGACTTTC. J is TRBJ2-6 and V is TRBV11-2; a possible D gene is TRBD2 (5 bases). Between the trimmed V and J ends, which lost 0 bases and 0 bases, there was a span of 12 bases. This CDR3 is 18 amino acids long. Germline CDR1 is SGHAT and CDR2 is FQNNGV.

The chain is built from TRBV7-8 and TRBJ2-5; weak D call: TRBD2 (6 bases). The CDR3 totals 14 residues. Trimming removed 1 base at V and 4 bases at J, with 10 bases between. The germline V gene has CDR1 SGHVS and CDR2 FQNEAQ. In DNA form, the CDR3 reads TGTGCCAGCAGCTTAGGGGGGGAAAGAGAGACCCAGTACTTC. Residues: CASSLGGERETQYF.

This clonotype came up many times. V is TRBV20-1 and J is TRBJ1-5, with D unresolved. This CDR3 is 12 amino acids long. V was clipped by 0 bases and J by 6 bases, with 6 bases between them. CDR1 DFQATT and CDR2 SNEGSKA come from the germline V gene (reference sequence). The CDR3 DNA follows: TGCAGTGCTAGAGATCGAAGTCAGCCCCAGCATTTT. Its protein is CSARDRSQPQHF.

The gene calls are TRBV5-1 and TRBJ2-5; 7 bases fit TRBD2. The trim removed 2 bases at V and 4 bases at J, leaving 8 bases unmatched. Germline CDR1 SGHRS, CDR2 YFSETQ. CDR3 size: 15 residues. The DNA of the CDR3 is TGCGCCAGCAGCTTTAGCGCGGGAGTGGGAGAGACCCAGTACTTC. It yields the protein CASSFSAGVGETQYF.

This clonotype was seen repeatedly, ten times or more. The J gene is TRBJ2-1, the V gene TRBV12-3 or TRBV12-4, with D possibly matching TRBD1 (6 bases). This CDR3 is built from 11 residues. Trimming stripped 7 bases from V and 10 bases from J, with 11 bases between. In nucleotides, the CDR3 is TGTGCCAGCACCATGACAGGAGAGCAGTTCTTC. This encodes CASTMTGEQFF.

There are many counts of this clonotype. The rearrangement links TRBV20-1 to TRBJ1-6, with D perhaps matching TRBD1 (5 bases). V was cut by 2 bases and J by 10 bases, with 18 bases left in between. The CDR3 totals 15 residues. Germline-derived CDR1 and CDR2 are DFQATT and SNEGSKA (reference sequence). CDR3 in amino acids: CSARRGDYPESPLHF. CDR3 coding DNA: TGCAGTGCTAGAAGAGGGGACTACCCGGAATCACCCCTCCACTTT.

This clonotype was observed at least ten times. The J gene is TRBJ2-7, the V gene TRBV28, with D uncertain. V shed 9 bases and J shed 5 bases, with 14 bases lying between them. The CDR3 is made up of 12 amino acids. Per germline, CDR1 MDHEN and CDR2 SYDVKM. This CDR3 is CASSSWFDEQYF. CDR3 coding DNA: TGTGCCAGTAGCTCGTGGTTTGACGAGCAGTACTTC.